This record covers a single TCR beta chain. Which antigen it targets is not known. No much larger clone exists at a distance of one base, and base qualities are not known. Peripheral blood samples were provided by related bone marrow donors on the day of marrow donation. Peripheral blood and bone marrow mononuclear cells were isolated by Ficoll-Hypaque density centrifugation and cryopreserved. The sample comes from a study of T cells after posttransplantation cyclophosphamide (TCRdb year 2016). In the study overall: The study tracked T cell repertoire reconstitution by TRB sequencing after myeloablative bone marrow transplantation using posttransplantation cyclophosphamide as GVHD prophylaxis. Antigen receptor sequencing was done on samples from some 34 PTCy-treated patients and from roughly 15 related bone marrow donors of those patients. Blood from all 35 or so PTCy patients with 1-year posttransplant specimens was subjected to TRB sequencing. TRB sequencing was also done on up to about 3 additional blood samples from 2 to 5.2 years after transplant in 3 patients, and on pretransplant blood from 4 patients. Because TRA and TRB clonality were tightly correlated in nine or ten samples, subsequent TCR analyses were focused on TRB only. Public TRB sequences were compared against a database of over 3,000 sequences linked to responses to pathogens, tumor antigens, self-antigens and alloantigens.

TRB sequencing was run on genomic DNA with either the immunoSEQ assay at survey resolution or the hsTCRB kit. Regarding the original processing steps: Initial read processing used immunoSEQ software, and repertoire analyses used the LymphoSeq R package. Clonality was computed as 1 minus normalized Shannon entropy, and a Gini coefficient was also calculated for each TRB dataset. Phenotypes of unsorted samples were inferred by mapping TRB sequences from sorted subsets of the recipient or donor onto the same recipient's unsorted samples. This immuneACCESS table, as held by TCRdb, lists in-frame sequences with V and J called but not all clones. Of the missing ones, under half trace to an unresolved V gene in checked studies; the others have no known cause. The V and J calls and clone size were taken over from that table, and D and trimming were inferred from the DNA. The sample data list tens of thousands of clones, and roughly 92% of these were observed just once. The top ten constitute roughly 2.9% of the sample.

Overall study results and their limits: Donor-recipient similarity was low at 1-2 months but increased during the first year, and donor CD8+ memory clones often dominated later blood repertoires. The TRB repertoires of T cells infiltrating skin or GI tract showed only limited overlap with the TRB repertoires of T cells in blood. Across the 35 to 55 patients, TRB clonality was highly associated with recipient CMV seropositivity and CMV reactivation, and diversity with PTCy was similar to that in the CNI/methotrexate controls.

CDR1 is given as MNHNS and CDR2 as SASEGT, both from the germline V gene. The CDR3 covers 13 residues, taking in both the cysteine and the phenylalanine. The read is trimmed to its CDR3 DNA, 39 bases read in frame from base 1. V lost 4 bases and J lost 5 bases, and the count of bases not matched to a germline gene is 4. This TCR was recovered from a woman in her forties or fifties in good health and a related stem cell transplant donor. The chain uses TRBV6-1 and TRBJ1-1; TRBD1 matches 7 bases in the middle. The sample taken for sequencing was PBMCs. The CDR3 protein: CASSVNRGTEAFF. The nucleotide sequence reads as follows: TGTGCCAGCAGTGTTAACAGGGGAACTGAAGCTTTCTTT.